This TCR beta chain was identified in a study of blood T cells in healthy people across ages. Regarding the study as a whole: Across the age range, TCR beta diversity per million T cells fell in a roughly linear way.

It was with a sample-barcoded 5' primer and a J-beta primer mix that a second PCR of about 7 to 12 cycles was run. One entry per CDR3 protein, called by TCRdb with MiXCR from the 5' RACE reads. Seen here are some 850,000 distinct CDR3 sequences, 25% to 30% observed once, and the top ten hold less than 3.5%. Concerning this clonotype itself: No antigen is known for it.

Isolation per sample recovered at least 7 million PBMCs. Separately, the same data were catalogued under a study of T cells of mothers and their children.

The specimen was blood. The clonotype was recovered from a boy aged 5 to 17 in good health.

CDR3 DNA: TGTGCCAGCAGTTACCCGGGGTTAGCGGGTAACACCGGGGAGCTGTTTTTT. Protein: CASSYPGLAGNTGELFF. The chain couples TRBV6-5 to TRBJ2-2; 7 nucleotides match TRBD2. CDR1 and CDR2 from the germline V gene are MNHEY and SVGAGI. Losses at the gene ends were 2 bases for V and 2 bases for J; bases not matched to a gene: 8. The CDR3 extends over 17 amino acids.